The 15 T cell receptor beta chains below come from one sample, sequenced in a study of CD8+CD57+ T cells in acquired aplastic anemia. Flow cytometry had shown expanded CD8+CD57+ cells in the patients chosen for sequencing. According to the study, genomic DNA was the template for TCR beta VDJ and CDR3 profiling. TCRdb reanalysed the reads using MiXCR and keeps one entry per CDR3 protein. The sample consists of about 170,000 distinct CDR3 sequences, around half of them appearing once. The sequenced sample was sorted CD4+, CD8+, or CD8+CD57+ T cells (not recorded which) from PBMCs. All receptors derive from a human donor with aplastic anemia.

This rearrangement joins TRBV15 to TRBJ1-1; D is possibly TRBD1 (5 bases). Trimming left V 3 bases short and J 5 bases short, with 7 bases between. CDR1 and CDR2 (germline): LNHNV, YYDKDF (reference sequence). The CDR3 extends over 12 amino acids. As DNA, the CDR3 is TGTGCCACCAGCAGGGACACGACTGAAGCTTTCTTT. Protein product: CATSRDTTEAFF.

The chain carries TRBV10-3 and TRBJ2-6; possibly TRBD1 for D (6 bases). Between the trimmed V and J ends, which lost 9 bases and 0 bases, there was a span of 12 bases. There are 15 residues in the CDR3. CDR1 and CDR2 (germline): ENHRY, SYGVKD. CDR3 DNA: TGTGCCATAGGACAGATTAGCTCTGGGGCCAACGTCCTGACTTTC. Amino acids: CAIGQISSGANVLTF.

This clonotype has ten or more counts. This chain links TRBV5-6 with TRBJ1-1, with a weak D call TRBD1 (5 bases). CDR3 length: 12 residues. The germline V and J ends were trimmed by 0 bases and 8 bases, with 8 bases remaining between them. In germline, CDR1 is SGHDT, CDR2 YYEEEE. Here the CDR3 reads CASSLAAGEAFF. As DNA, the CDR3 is TGTGCCAGCAGCTTGGCGGCAGGGGAAGCTTTCTTT.

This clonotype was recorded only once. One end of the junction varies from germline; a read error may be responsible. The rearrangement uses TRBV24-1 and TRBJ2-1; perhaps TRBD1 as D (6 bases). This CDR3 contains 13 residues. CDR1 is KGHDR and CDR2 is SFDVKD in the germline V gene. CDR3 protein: CATRSGGYNVQSF. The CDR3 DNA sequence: TGTGCCACCCGCTCTGGGGGCTACAATGTGCAGTCCTTC.

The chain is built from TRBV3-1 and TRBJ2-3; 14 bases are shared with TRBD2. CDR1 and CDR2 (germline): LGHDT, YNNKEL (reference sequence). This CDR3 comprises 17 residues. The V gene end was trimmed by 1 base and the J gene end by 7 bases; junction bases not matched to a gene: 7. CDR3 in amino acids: CASSQAPGLAGENTQYF. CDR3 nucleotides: TGTGCCAGCAGCCAAGCCCCGGGACTAGCGGGGGAAAATACGCAGTATTTT.

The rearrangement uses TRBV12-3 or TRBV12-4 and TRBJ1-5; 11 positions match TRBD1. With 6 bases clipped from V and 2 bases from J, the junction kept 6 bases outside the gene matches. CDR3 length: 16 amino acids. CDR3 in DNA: TGTGCCAGCAGCCCCGGGACAGGGGGTGGCAATCAGCCCCAGCATTTT. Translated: CASSPGTGGGNQPQHF.

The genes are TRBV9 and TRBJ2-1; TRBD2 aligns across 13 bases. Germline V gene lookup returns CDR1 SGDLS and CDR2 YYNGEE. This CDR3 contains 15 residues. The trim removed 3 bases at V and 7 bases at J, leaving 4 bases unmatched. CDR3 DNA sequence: TGTGCCAGCAGCGAACTAGCGGGAGGGTTGAATGAGCAGTTCTTC. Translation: CASSELAGGLNEQFF.

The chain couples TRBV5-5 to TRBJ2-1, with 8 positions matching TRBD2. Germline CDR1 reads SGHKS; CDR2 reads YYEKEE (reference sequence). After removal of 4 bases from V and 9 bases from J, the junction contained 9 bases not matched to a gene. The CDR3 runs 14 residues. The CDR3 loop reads CASSRDGGASEQFF. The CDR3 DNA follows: TGTGCCAGCAGCCGAGACGGGGGGGCCTCTGAGCAGTTCTTC.

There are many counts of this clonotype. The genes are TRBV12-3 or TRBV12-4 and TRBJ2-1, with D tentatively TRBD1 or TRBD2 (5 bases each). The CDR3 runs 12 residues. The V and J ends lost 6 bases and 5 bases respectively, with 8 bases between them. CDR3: CASRGENNEQFF. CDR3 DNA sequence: TGTGCCAGCAGGGGGGAAAACAATGAGCAGTTCTTC.

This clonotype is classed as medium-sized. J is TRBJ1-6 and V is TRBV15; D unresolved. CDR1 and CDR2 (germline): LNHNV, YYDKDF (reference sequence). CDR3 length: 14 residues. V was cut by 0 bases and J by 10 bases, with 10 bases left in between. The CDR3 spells CATSRDWRVSPLHF. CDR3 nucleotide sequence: TGTGCCACCAGCAGAGATTGGCGGGTATCACCCCTCCACTTT.

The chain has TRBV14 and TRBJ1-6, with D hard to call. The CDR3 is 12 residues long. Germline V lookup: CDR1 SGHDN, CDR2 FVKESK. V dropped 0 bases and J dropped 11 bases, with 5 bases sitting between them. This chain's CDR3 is CASSQERAPLHF. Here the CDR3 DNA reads TGTGCCAGCAGCCAAGAGCGGGCACCCCTCCACTTT.

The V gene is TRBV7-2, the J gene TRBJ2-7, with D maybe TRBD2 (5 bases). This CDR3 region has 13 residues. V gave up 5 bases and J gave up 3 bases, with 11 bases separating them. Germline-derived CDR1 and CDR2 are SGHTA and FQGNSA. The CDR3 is CASSVGRDYEQYF. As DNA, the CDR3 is TGTGCCAGCAGCGTAGGTCGGGACTACGAGCAGTACTTC. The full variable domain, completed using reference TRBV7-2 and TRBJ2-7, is GAGVSQSPSNKVTEKGKDVELRCDPISGHTALYWYRQSLGQGLEFLIYFQGNSAPDKSGLPSDRFSAERTGGSVSTLTIQRTQQEDSAVYLCASSVGRDYEQYFGPGTRLTVT.

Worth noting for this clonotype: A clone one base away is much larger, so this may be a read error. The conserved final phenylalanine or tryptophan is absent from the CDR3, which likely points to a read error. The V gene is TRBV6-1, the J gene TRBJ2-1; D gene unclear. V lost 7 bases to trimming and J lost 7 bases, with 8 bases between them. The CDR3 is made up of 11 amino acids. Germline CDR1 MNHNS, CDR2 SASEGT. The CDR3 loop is CASTSRNEQFL. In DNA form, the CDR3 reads TGTGCCAGCACGTCCCGGAATGAGCAGTTCCTC.

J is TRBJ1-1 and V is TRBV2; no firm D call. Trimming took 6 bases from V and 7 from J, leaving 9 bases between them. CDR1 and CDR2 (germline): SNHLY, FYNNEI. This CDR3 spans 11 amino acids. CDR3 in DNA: TGTGCCAGCAGCGGCAATAGTGAAGCTTTCTTT. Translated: CASSGNSEAFF.

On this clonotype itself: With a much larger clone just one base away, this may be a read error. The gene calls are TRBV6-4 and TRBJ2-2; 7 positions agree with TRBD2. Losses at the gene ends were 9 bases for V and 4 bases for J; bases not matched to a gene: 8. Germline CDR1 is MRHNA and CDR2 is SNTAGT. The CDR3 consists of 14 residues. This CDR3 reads CARNTGGGTGELFF. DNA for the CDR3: TGTGCCAGGAACACTGGCGGGGGCACCGGGGAGCTGTTTTTT.